Below are 2 T cell receptor beta chains sequenced from a single sample in a study of blood T cell repertoires in COVID-19. Produced via immunoSEQ multiplex PCR; TCRdb's table is partial and in-frame only. The sample has around 260,000 clones, more than 75% seen once. The material sequenced was peripheral blood. The receptor source for this set is a man aged 40-49 years who had recovered from COVID-19.

V is TRBV5-6 and J is TRBJ2-2; 13 positions match TRBD2. After removal of 6 bases from V and 10 bases from J, the junction contained 6 bases not matched to a gene. There are 14 residues in the CDR3. Germline values: CDR1 SGHDT, CDR2 YYEEEE. The CDR3 loop reads CASNGLAGEVELFF. The CDR3 DNA reads TGTGCCAGCAACGGACTAGCGGGAGAGGTGGAGCTGTTTTTT. Variable domain in full (rest from reference TRBV5-6 and TRBJ2-2): DAGVTQSPTHLIKTRGQQVTLRCSPKSGHDTVSWYQQALGQGPQFIFQYYEEEERQRGNFPDRFSGHQFPNYSSELNVNALLLGDSALYLCASNGLAGEVELFFGEGSRLTVL.

The chain is built from TRBV5-5 and TRBJ2-1; 9 nucleotides line up with TRBD1. The germline V gene has CDR1 SGHKS and CDR2 YYEKEE (reference sequence). This CDR3 has 14 residues. V gave up 5 bases and J gave up 8 bases; unmatched junction bases: 8. The CDR3 reads CASSYSQGAYEQFF. The CDR3 nucleotides are TGTGCCAGCAGTTATTCACAGGGGGCGTATGAGCAGTTCTTC. Complete variable domain (other parts from reference TRBV5-5 and TRBJ2-1): DAGVTQSPTHLIKTRGQQVTLRCSPISGHKSVSWYQQVLGQGPQFIFQYYEKEERGRGNFPDRFSARQFPNYSSELNVNALLLGDSALYLCASSYSQGAYEQFFGPGTRLTVL.